This TCR beta chain was found in a study of cytomegalovirus exposure and HLA in healthy donors. Study as a whole: From 190 million or so T cells, an earlier analysis saw some 120 million unique TCR beta sequences. Findings of the study overall: According to the study, around 180 TCR beta chains were cytomegalovirus-associated.

CDR3 size: 13 residues. Between the trimmed V and J ends, which lost 5 bases and 8 bases, there was a span of 16 bases. Germline assignment: CDR1 SGHRS and CDR2 YFSETQ. As to this clone: Its antigen is as yet unknown.

Use of 60 Vbeta and 13 Jbeta primers characterized the PCR. The data were produced by immunoSEQ multiplex PCR, yet TCRdb's version contains in-frame clones alone and is incomplete. This table has around 150,000 clones, less than 80% appearing once. The chain links TRBV5-1 to TRBJ1-2; weak D call: TRBD1 (5 bases). This TCR was sampled from a middle-aged man in good health and CMV-seropositive. Sequencing was performed on PBMCs. This chain's CDR3 is CASSPDSFEGYTF. The DNA for the CDR3 is TGCGCCAGCAGTCCAGACAGCTTCGAAGGCTACACCTTC.